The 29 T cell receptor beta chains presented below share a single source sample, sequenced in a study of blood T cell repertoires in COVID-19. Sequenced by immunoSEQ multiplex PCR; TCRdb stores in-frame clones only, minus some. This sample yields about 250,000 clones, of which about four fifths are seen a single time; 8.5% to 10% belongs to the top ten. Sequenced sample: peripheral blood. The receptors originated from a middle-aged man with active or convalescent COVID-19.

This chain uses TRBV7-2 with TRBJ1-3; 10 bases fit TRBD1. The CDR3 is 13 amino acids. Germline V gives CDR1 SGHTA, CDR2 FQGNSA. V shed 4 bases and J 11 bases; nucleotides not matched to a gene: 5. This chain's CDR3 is CASSSAGQGAIYF. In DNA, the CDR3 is TGTGCCAGCAGCTCCGCTGGACAGGGGGCCATATATTTT.

The CDR3 protein is CASSSLTSGGETQYF. DNA for the CDR3: TGTGCCAGCAGCTCCCTGACTAGCGGGGGAGAGACCCAGTACTTC. The J gene is TRBJ2-5, the V gene TRBV11-3; 12 bases match TRBD2. Trimming removed 4 bases from V and 4 bases from J; junction bases left unmatched: 4. The germline V gene has CDR1 SGHNT and CDR2 YENEEA. The CDR3 is 15 amino acids.

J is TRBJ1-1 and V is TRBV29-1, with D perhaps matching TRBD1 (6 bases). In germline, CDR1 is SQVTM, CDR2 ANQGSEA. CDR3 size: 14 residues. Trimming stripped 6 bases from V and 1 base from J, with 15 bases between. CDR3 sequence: CSVQKDRRNTEAFF. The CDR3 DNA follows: TGCAGCGTGCAAAAAGACAGGAGGAACACTGAAGCTTTCTTT.

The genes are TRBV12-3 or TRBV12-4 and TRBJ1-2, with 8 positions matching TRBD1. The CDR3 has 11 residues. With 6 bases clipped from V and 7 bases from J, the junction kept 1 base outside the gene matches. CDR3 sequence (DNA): TGTGCCAGCAGCACAGGGGGTGGCTACACCTTC. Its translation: CASSTGGGYTF.

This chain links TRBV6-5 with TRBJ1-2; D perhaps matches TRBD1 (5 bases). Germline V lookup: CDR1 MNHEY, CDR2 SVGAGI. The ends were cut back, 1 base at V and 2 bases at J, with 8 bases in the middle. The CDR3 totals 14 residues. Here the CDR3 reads CASSYFQGNYGYTF. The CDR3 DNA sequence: TGTGCCAGCAGTTACTTCCAGGGCAACTATGGCTACACCTTC.

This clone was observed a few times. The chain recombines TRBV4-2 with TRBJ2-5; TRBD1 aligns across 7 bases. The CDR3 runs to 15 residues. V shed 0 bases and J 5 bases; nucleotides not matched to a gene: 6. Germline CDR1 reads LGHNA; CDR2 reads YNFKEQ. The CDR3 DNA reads TGTGCCAGCAGCCAAGATGACAGGGTCGGCGAGACCCAGTACTTC. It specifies CASSQDDRVGETQYF.

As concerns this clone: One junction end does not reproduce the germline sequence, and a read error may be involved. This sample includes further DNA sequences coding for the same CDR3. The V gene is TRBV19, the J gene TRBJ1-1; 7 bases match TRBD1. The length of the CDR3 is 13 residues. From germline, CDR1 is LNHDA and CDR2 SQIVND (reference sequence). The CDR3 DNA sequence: TGTGCCAGTAGTCTAGACAGGGACACTGAAGCTTTCTTT. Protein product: CASSLDRDTEAFF.

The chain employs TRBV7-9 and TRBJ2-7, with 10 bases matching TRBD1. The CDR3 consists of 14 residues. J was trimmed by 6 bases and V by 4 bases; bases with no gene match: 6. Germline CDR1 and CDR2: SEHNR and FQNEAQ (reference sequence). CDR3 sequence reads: CASSSPGTGVEQYF. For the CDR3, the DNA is TGTGCCAGCAGCTCCCCCGGGACAGGGGTCGAGCAGTACTTC.

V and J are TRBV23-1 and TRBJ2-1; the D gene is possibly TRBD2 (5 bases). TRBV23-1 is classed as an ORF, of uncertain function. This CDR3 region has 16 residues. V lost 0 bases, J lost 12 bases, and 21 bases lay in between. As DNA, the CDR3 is TGCGCCAGCAGTCAATCGCCGGGGTCGTATTTTAAGGGGCAGTTCTTC. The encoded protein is CASSQSPGSYFKGQFF.

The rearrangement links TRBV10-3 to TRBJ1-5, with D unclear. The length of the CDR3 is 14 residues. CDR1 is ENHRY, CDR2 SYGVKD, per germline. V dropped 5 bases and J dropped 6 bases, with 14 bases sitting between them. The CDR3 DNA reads TGTGCCATCAGTACATCAGGTTTTGTTCAGCCCCAGCATTTT. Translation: CAISTSGFVQPQHF.

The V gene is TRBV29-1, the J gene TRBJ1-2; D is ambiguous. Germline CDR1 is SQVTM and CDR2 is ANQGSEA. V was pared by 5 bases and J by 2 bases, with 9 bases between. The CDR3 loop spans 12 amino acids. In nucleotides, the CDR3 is TGCAGCGTTCTTCCCGCGAACTATGGCTACACCTTC. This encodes CSVLPANYGYTF.

CDR3: CASSPLQGADEKLFF. The DNA for the CDR3 is TGTGCCAGCTCACCCCTACAGGGGGCGGATGAAAAACTGTTTTTT. The rearrangement joins TRBV18 to TRBJ1-4; 9 bases are a match to TRBD1. Germline loops: CDR1 KGHSH, CDR2 LQKENI. The length of the CDR3 is 15 residues. The V and J ends lost 3 bases and 6 bases, in that order; junction bases with no gene match: 5.

In DNA, the CDR3 is TGTGCCAGCAGCTTAGCTATCGGACTTCAATCCTACGAGCAGTACTTC. Its translation is CASSLAIGLQSYEQYF. The chain joins TRBV11-2 to TRBJ2-7; TRBD2 might be the D (5 bases). Germline CDR1 SGHAT, CDR2 FQNNGV. Trimming took 1 base from V and 1 from J, leaving 14 bases between them. The CDR3 totals 16 residues.

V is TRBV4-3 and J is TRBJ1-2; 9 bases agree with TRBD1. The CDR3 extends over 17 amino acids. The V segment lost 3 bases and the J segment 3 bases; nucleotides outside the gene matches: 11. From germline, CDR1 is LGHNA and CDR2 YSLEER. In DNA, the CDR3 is TGCGCCAGCAGCCATTCCCCGGGGACAGGGAACTACTATGGCTACACCTTC. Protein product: CASSHSPGTGNYYGYTF.

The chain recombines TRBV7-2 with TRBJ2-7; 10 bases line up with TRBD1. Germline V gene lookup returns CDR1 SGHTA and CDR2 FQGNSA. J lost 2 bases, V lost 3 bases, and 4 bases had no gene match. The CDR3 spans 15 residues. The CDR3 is CASSFSGTGAYEQYF. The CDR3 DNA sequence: TGTGCCAGCAGCTTCTCCGGGACAGGGGCCTACGAGCAGTACTTC.

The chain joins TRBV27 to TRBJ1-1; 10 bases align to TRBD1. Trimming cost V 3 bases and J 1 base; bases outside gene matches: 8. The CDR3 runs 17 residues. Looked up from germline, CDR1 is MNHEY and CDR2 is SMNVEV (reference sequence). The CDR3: CASSLAGTGVANTEAFF. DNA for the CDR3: TGTGCCAGCAGTTTGGCCGGGACAGGGGTTGCGAACACTGAAGCTTTCTTT.

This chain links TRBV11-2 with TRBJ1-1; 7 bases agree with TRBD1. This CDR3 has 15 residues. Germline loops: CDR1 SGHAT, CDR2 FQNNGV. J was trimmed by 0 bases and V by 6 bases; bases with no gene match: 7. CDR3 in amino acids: CASREYRGLNTEAFF. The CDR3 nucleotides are TGTGCCAGCAGGGAATACAGGGGCTTGAACACTGAAGCTTTCTTT.

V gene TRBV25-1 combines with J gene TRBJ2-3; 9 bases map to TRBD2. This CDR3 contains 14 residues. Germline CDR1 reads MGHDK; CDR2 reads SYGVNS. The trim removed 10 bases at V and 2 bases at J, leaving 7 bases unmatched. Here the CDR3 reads CATRPSGNTDTQYF. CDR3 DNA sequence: TGTGCCACCCGGCCTAGCGGGAACACAGATACGCAGTATTTT.

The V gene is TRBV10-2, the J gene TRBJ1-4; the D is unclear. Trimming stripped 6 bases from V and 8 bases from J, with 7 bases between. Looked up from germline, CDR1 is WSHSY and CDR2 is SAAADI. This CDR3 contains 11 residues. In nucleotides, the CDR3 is TGCGCCAGCAGGGGCGACGAAAAACTGTTTTTT. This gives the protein CASRGDEKLFF.

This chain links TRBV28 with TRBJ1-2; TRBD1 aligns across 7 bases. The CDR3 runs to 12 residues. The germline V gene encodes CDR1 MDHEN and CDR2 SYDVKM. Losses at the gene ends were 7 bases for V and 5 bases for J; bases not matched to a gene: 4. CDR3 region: CASTGTVYGYTF. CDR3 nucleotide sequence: TGTGCCAGCACAGGGACAGTTTATGGCTACACCTTC.

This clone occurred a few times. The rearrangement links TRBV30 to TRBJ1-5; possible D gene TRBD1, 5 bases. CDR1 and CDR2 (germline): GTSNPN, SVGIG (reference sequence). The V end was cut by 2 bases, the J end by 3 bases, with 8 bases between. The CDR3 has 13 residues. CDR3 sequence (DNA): TGTGCCTGGAGTTCAGGGTTCAATCAGCCCCAGCATTTT. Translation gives CAWSSGFNQPQHF.

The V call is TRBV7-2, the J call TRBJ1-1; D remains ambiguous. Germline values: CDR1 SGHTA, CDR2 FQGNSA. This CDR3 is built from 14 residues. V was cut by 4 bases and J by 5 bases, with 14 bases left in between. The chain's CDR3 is CASSSQSSGTEAFF. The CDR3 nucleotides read TGTGCCAGCAGCTCACAGTCCTCGGGGACTGAAGCTTTCTTT.

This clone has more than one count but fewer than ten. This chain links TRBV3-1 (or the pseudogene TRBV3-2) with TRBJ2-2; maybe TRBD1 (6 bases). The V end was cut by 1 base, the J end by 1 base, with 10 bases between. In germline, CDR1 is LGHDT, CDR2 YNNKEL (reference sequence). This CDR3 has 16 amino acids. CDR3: CASSQAGTQNTGELFF. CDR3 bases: TGTGCCAGCAGCCAAGCCGGGACACAGAACACCGGGGAGCTGTTTTTT.

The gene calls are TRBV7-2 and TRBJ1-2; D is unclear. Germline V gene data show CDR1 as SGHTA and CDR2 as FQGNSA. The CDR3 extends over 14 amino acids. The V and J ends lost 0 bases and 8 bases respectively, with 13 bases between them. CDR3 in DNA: TGTGCCAGCAGCTTAGCGCAGGCCCCCAGGGGCTACACCTTC. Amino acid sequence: CASSLAQAPRGYTF.

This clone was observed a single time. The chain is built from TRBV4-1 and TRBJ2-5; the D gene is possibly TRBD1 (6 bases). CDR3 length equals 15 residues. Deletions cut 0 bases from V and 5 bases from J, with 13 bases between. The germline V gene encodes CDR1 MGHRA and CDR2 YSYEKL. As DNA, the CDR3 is TGCGCCAGCAGCCAAGAAGGGACACCCGAGGAGACCCAGTACTTC. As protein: CASSQEGTPEETQYF.

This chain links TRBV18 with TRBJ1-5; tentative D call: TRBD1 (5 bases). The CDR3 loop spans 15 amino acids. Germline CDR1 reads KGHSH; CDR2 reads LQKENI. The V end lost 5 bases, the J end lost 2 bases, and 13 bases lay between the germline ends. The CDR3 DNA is TGTGCCAGCTCAAAAGACAGTAGTGGCAATCAGCCCCAGCATTTT. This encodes CASSKDSSGNQPQHF.

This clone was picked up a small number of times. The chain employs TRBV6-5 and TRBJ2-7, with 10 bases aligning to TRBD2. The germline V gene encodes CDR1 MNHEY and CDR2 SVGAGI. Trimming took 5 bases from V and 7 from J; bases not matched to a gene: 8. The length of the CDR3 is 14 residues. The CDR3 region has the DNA TGTGCCAGCAGTCTAGCGGGAGCCCATCGGGAGCAGTACTTC. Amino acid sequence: CASSLAGAHREQYF.

CDR3 sequence reads: CASSSWTGNTEAFF. CDR3 in DNA: TGCGCCAGCAGCTCCTGGACAGGGAACACTGAAGCTTTCTTT. The V gene is TRBV5-1, the J gene TRBJ1-1, with 7 nucleotides matching TRBD1. CDR1 and CDR2 (germline): SGHRS, YFSETQ. The J segment lost 1 base and the V segment lost 3 bases, leaving 3 bases of the junction unmatched. The CDR3 spans 14 residues. Complete variable domain (other parts from reference TRBV5-1 and TRBJ1-1): KAGVTQTPRYLIKTRGQQVTLSCSPISGHRSVSWYQQTPGQGLQFLFEYFSETQRNKGNFPGRFSGRQFSNSRSEMNVSTLELGDSALYLCASSSWTGNTEAFFGQGTRLTVV.

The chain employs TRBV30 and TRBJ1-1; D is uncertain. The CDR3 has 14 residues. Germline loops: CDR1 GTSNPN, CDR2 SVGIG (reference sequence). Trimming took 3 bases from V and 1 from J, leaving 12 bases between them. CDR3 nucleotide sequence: TGTGCCTGGAGGGGAGAGGGCAGGAACACTGAAGCTTTCTTT. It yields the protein CAWRGEGRNTEAFF.